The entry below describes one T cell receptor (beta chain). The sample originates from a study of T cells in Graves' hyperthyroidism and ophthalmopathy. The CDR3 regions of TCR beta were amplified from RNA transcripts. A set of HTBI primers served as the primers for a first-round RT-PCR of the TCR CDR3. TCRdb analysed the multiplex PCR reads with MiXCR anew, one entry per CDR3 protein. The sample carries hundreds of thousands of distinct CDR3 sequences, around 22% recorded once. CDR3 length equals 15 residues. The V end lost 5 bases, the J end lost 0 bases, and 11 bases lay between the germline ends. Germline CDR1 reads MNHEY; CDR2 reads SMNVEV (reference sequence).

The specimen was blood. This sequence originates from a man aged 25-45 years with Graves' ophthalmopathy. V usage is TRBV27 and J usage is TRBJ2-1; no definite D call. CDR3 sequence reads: CASSPHGSSYNEQFF. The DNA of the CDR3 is TGTGCCAGCAGTCCCCATGGTAGCTCCTACAATGAGCAGTTCTTC.